The entry that follows covers one T cell receptor (beta chain) sequence. Its antigen is as yet unknown. PCR used 60 Vbeta primers and 13 Jbeta primers. Repertoires were generated with immunoSEQ multiplex PCR, while TCRdb's copy carries only in-frame clones and drops some. The sample comprises 100,000 to 150,000 clones, over 60% of which are singletons, and approximately 1.2% rests with the top ten. The entry originates in a study of cytomegalovirus exposure and HLA in healthy donors. Study-level findings and limits: There were some V segments, including TRBV6-2 and TRBV6-3, excluded as indistinguishable.

J lost 8 bases, V lost 4 bases, and 7 bases had no gene match. Per germline, CDR1 SNHLY and CDR2 FYNNEI. The CDR3 is made up of 14 amino acids. Source material: PBMCs. This clonotype originated in a female donor in good health and CMV-seronegative. The chain carries TRBV2 and TRBJ1-2; 10 bases agree with TRBD1. In DNA form, the CDR3 reads TGTGCCAGCAGTGGAGGGACAGGGGTTTCCGGCTACACCTTC. It translates to CASSGGTGVSGYTF.